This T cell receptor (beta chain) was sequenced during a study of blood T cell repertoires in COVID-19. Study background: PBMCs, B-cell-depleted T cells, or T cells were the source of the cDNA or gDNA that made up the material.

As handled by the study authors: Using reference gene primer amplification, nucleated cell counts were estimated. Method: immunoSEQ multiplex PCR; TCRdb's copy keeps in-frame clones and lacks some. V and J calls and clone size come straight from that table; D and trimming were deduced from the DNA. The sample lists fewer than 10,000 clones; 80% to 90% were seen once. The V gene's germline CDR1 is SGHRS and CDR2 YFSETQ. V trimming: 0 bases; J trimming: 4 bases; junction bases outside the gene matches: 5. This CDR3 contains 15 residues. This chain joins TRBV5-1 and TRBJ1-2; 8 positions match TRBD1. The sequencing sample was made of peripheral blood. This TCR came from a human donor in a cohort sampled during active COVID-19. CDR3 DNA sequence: TGCGCCAGCAGCTTGGAACAGGGGGGGCCCTATGGCTACACCTTC. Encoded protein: CASSLEQGGPYGYTF. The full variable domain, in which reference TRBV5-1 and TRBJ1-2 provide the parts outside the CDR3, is KAGVTQTPRYLIKTRGQQVTLSCSPISGHRSVSWYQQTPGQGLQFLFEYFSETQRNKGNFPGRFSGRQFSNSRSEMNVSTLELGDSALYLCASSLEQGGPYGYTFGSGTRLTVV.